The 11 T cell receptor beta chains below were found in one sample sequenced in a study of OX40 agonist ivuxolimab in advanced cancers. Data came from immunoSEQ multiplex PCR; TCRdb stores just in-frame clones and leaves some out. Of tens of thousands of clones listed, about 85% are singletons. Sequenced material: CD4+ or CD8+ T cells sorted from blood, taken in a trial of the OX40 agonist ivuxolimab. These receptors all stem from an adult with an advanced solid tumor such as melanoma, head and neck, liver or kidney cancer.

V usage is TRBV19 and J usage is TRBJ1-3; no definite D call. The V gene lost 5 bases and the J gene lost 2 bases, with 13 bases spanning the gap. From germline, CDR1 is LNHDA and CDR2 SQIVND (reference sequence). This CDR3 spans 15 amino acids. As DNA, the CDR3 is TGTGCCAGTAGTCACCCCCTGGGAACTGGAAACACCATATATTTT. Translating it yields CASSHPLGTGNTIYF.

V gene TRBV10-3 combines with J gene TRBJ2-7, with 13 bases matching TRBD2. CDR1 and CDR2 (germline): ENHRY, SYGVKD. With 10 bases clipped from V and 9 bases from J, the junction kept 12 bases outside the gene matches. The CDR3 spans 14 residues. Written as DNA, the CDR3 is TGTGCCACCGGGACTAGCGGGGAGTATATAGGGCAGTACTTC. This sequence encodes CATGTSGEYIGQYF.

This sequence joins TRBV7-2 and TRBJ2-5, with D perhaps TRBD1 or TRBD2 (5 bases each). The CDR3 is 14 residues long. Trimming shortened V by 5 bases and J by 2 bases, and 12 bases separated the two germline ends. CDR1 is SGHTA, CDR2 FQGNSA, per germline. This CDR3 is CASSPTGLQETQYF. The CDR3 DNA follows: TGTGCCAGCAGCCCAACAGGACTGCAAGAGACCCAGTACTTC.

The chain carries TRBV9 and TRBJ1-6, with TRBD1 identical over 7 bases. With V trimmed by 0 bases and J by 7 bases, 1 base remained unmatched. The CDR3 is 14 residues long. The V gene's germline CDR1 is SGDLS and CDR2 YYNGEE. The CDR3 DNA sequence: TGTGCCAGCAGCGTAGTACAGGGGAATTCACCCCTCCACTTT. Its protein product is CASSVVQGNSPLHF.

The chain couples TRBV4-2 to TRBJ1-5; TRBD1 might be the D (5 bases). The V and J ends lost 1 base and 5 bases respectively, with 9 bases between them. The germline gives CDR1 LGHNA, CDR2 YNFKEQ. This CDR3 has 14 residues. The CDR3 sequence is CASSQGVGDQPQHF. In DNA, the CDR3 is TGTGCCAGCAGCCAAGGGGTGGGGGATCAGCCCCAGCATTTT.

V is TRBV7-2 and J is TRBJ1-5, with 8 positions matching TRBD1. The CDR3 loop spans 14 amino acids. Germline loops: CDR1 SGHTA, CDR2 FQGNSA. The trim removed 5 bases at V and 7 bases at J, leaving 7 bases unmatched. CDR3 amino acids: CASSLQGAQQPQHF. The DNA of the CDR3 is TGTGCCAGCAGCCTCCAGGGGGCTCAGCAGCCCCAGCATTTT.

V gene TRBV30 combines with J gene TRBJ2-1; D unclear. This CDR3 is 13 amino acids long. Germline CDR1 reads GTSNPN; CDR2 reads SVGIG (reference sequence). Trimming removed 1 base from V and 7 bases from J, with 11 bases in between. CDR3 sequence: CAWSGSSRNEQFF. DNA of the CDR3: TGTGCCTGGAGTGGGTCTTCCCGGAATGAGCAGTTCTTC.

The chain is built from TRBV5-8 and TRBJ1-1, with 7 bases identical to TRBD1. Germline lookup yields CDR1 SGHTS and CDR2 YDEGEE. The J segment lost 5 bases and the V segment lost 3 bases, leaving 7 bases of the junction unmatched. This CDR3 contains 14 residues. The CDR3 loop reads CASSSHRGGTEAFF. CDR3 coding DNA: TGTGCCAGCAGCTCTCACAGGGGAGGAACTGAAGCTTTCTTT.

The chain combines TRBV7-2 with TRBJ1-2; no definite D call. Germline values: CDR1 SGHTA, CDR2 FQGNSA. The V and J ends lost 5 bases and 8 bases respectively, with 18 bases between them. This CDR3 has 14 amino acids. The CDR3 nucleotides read TGTGCCAGCAGCCGTAAACAACAAACTATGGGCTACACCTTC. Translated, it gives CASSRKQQTMGYTF.

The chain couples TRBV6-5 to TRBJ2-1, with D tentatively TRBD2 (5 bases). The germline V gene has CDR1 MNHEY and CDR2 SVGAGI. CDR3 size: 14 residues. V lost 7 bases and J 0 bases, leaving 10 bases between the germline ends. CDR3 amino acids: CASTRGGSYNEQFF. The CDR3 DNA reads TGTGCCAGCACCCGGGGTGGCTCCTACAATGAGCAGTTCTTC.

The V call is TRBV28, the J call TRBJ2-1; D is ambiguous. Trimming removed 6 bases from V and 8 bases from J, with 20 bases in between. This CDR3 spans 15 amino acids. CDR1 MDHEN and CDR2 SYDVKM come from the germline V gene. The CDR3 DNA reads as TGTGCCAGCAGCCCTACGTCCGACCCGGACCATGAGCAGTTCTTC. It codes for CASSPTSDPDHEQFF.